This T cell receptor (beta chain) was found in a study of CD8 T cells in ankylosing spondylitis. General study findings and limits: Earlier studies detected some motif variants in reactive arthritis synovial fluid and blood.

With regard to this clonotype: The antigen is unknown.

This CDR3 is 13 amino acids long. V dropped 8 bases and J dropped 0 bases, with 8 bases sitting between them. Per germline, CDR1 MNHNS and CDR2 SASEGT. Libraries of TCR beta came from quantitative 5'-RACE with molecular barcodes. Each CDR3 protein is one row after TCRdb ran MiXCR on the 5' RACE reads. The table lists some 270,000 distinct CDR3 sequences, roughly 32% of them singletons. This clonotype was obtained from a male donor with ankylosing spondylitis or in good health (not recorded which). Sample: blood, either unsorted or a sorted T cell fraction (not recorded which). V gene TRBV6-1 combines with J gene TRBJ2-1; D gene uncertain. Here the CDR3 reads CASFGLSYNEQFF. Written as DNA, the CDR3 is TGTGCCAGCTTCGGGCTCTCCTACAATGAGCAGTTCTTC.